One and the same sample provided the 7 T cell receptor beta chains below, sequenced in a study of monozygotic twins with inflammatory bowel disease (dated by TCRdb to between 2018 and 2021). The method was 5' RACE. The sequencer was an Illumina HiSeq 2500. One entry per CDR3 protein sequence results from the TCRdb reprocessing of the reads, with DNA left out. This sample's table lists 160,000 or so distinct CDR3 sequences. The ten largest make up 2% to 2.5% of the sample. Material: blood. These TCRs come from a human donor with ulcerative colitis or Crohn's disease, or a healthy co-twin of an affected twin (not recorded which).

The CDR3 here is CASSQALRRAEEQFF. J is TRBJ2-1 and V is TRBV3-1. The CDR3 has 15 residues. The germline V gene encodes CDR1 LGHDT and CDR2 YNNKEL (reference sequence).

V gene TRBV6-1 combines with J gene TRBJ1-6; TCRdb's D call of TRBD1 is untestable without DNA. The germline CDR1 and CDR2 sequences are MNHNS and SASEGT. CDR3 size: 14 residues. This CDR3 reads CASRAGQSNSPLHF.

This chain connects TRBV20-1 to TRBJ2-1. Germline V gene data show CDR1 as DFQATT and CDR2 as SNEGSKA (reference sequence). The CDR3 loop spans 13 amino acids. The CDR3 is CSANNPSYNEQFF.

CDR3 residues: CASSWDRGGTGELFF. The V call is TRBV12-3 or TRBV12-4, the J call TRBJ2-2; lacking DNA, the TRBD1 call made by TCRdb goes unchecked. The CDR3 is 15 residues long.

The chain joins TRBV20-1 to TRBJ1-1; TCRdb gives TRBD1 as the D gene, but with no DNA this cannot be confirmed. Germline loops: CDR1 DFQATT, CDR2 SNEGSKA (reference sequence). The CDR3 is 15 residues long. The CDR3 sequence: CSARGDRGPGTEAFF.

The CDR3 reads CASSSRGERHTRRAGELFF. This rearrangement joins TRBV5-4 to TRBJ2-2; TCRdb's D call of TRBD1 is untestable without DNA. This CDR3 spans 19 amino acids. Germline CDR1 reads SGHNT; CDR2 reads YYREEE (reference sequence).

The chain uses TRBV18 and TRBJ2-6. The CDR3 has 14 amino acids. The germline V gene encodes CDR1 KGHSH and CDR2 LQKENI. The CDR3 here is CASHLPTGANVLTF.